These 10 T cell receptor beta chains share one sample of origin, sequenced in a study of tissue T cells after allogeneic stem cell transplantation. This table comes from immunoSEQ multiplex PCR, and its TCRdb copy is limited to in-frame clones, with some not included. The repertoire holds about 20,000 clones, with around 70% as singletons. The sequencing sample was made of spleen. The receptors derive from a female BALB/c mouse in good health. MHC haplotype: H2-d.

This clone was detected only once. Gene labels here are mouse ones. The read is 1 residue too short to cover the CDR3 end, so that end is filled in from the germline J gene. This rearrangement joins TRBV13-3 to TRBJ1-1, with 11 bases aligning to TRBD1. CDR1 and CDR2 (germline): NNHDY, SYVADS. Trimming removed 3 bases from V and 4 bases from J; junction bases left unmatched: 5. The CDR3 sequence is 15 residues long. The CDR3 bases that were read are TGTGCCAGCAGTGGGACAGGGGGCGCGGGCACAGAAGTCTTC. As protein: CASSGTGGAGTEVF. The CDR3, in full, reads CASSGTGGAGTEVFF.

A remark on this clone: Each gene name is a mouse one. The CDR3 extends 1 residue past the end of the read, so its final part is completed from the germline J gene. V gene TRBV22 combines with J gene TRBJ1-5; TRBD1, the D gene given by the table, was not confirmed from the DNA. TRBV22 is reported as a pseudogene. The CDR3 consists of 15 residues. This chain's CDR3 is CASSRDRYNNQAPLF. CDR3 DNA (partial): TGTGCCAGCAGCCGGGACAGATATAACAACCAGGCTCCGCTT.

Points on this clone: Genes and germline are mouse. Read coverage stops 1 residue before the CDR3 terminus; the germline J gene supplies the remainder. The genes are TRBV20 and TRBJ2-4; a possible D gene is TRBD2 (6 bases). CDR1 and CDR2 from the germline V gene are GFQATS and STVNSAI. Trimming cost V 2 bases and J 1 base, with 7 bases left between them. There are 13 residues in the CDR3. The CDR3 bases that were read are TGTGGTGCTAGGTTGGGGGGTCAAAACACCTTGTAC. Translating it yields CGARLGGQNTLY. The CDR3, in full, reads CGARLGGQNTLYF.

Notes on this clone: Gene names refer to mouse genes. The CDR3 is cut off 1 residue early in the read; its end comes from the germline J gene. The chain employs TRBV13-2 and TRBJ2-1, with D perhaps matching TRBD1 or TRBD2 (7 bases each). The V end was cut by 1 base, the J end by 3 bases, with 11 bases between. The CDR3 runs to 15 residues. The germline CDR1 and CDR2 sequences are NNHNN and SYGAGS (reference sequence). Partial CDR3 DNA: TGTGCCAGCGGTGATCAGGGGGGCGGCTATGCTGAGCAGTTC. Its protein product is CASGDQGGGYAEQF. The CDR3 as a whole reads CASGDQGGGYAEQFF.

Concerning this clone itself: Gene names are the mouse ones. The read finishes 1 residue shy of the CDR3 end, and the germline J gene is used to complete it. The chain joins TRBV1 to TRBJ2-2; 9 bases align to TRBD1. The CDR3 consists of 16 residues. Germline V gene sequence: CDR1 NSQYPW, CDR2 LRSPGD (reference sequence). Unmatched junction bases numbered 4, after V lost 1 base and J lost 4 bases. The CDR3 spells CTCSAGDRGVTGQLYF. Incomplete CDR3 DNA: TGCACCTGCAGTGCAGGTGACAGGGGGGTCACCGGGCAGCTCTAC.

This clone showed up just a few times. Genes and germline come from the mouse. The read ends 1 residue early relative to the CDR3; the germline J gene fills the gap. The J gene is TRBJ2-7, the V gene TRBV5; 8 bases are a match to TRBD2. Germline CDR1 and CDR2: LGHNA and YNLKQL (reference sequence). The CDR3 is 14 residues long. V lost 0 bases, J lost 5 bases, and 3 bases stayed unmatched. The part of the CDR3 DNA that was read is TGTGCCAGCAGCCAAGATAAGACTGGGGATGAACAGTAC. It translates to CASSQDKTGDEQY. The complete CDR3 sequence is CASSQDKTGDEQYF.

To note about this clone: Mouse germline and gene names are used. The read ends 1 residue shy of where the CDR3 ends; the end is completed using the germline J gene. The chain recombines TRBV13-1 with TRBJ2-2; D possibly uses TRBD1 or TRBD2 (5 bases each). The CDR3 is made up of 16 amino acids. Germline V gene sequence: CDR1 NSHNY, CDR2 SYGAGN. The V gene lost 0 bases and the J gene lost 2 bases, with 11 bases spanning the gap. Here the CDR3 reads CASSDAGQGNTGQLYF. The covered CDR3 bases are TGTGCCAGCAGTGATGCGGGGCAGGGCAACACCGGGCAGCTCTAC.

As regards this clone: Genes and germline are mouse. The CDR3 end falls 1 residue outside the read, so it is completed with the germline J gene. This chain links TRBV13-2 with TRBJ2-5, with TRBD2 matching over 9 bases. CDR1 and CDR2 (germline): NNHNN, SYGAGS (reference sequence). The CDR3 runs 14 residues. V was pared by 0 bases and J by 11 bases, with 7 bases of the junction left unmatched. The CDR3 protein is CASGDATGGRFQYF. Incomplete CDR3 DNA: TGTGCCAGCGGTGATGCAACTGGGGGGCGATTCCAGTAC.

On this clone itself: Gene names and germline refer to mouse. The CDR3 end falls 1 residue outside the read, so it is completed with the germline J gene. The rearrangement joins TRBV1 to TRBJ2-1, with TRBD2 matching 10 bases. CDR1 is NSQYPW and CDR2 is LRSPGD in the germline V gene (reference sequence). V gave up 1 base and J gave up 4 bases; unmatched junction bases: 1. This CDR3 has 15 residues. The CDR3 DNA, read in part, is TGCACCTGCAGTGCAGGGGGACTGGGGTATGCTGAGCAGTTC. Translating gives CTCSAGGLGYAEQF. Given in full, the CDR3 is CTCSAGGLGYAEQFF.

In the case of this clone: All gene names here are mouse names. Coverage ceases 1 residue before the CDR3 finishes, and the germline J gene fills in the end. The chain is built from TRBV13-2 and TRBJ1-6; maybe TRBD1 (6 bases). TRBJ1-6 qualifies as an ORF whose function is uncertain. Germline V gene lookup returns CDR1 NNHNN and CDR2 SYGAGS (reference sequence). V was pared by 2 bases and J by 9 bases, with 12 bases between. CDR3 length: 14 residues. Partial CDR3 DNA: TGTGCCAGCGGTGAACCCGGGGGCGGTTCGCCCCTCTAC. Protein: CASGEPGGGSPLY. The CDR3 in full is CASGEPGGGSPLYF.